This is a list of T cell receptor beta chains from one sample in a study of cytomegalovirus exposure and HLA in healthy donors. This table comes from immunoSEQ multiplex PCR, and its TCRdb copy is limited to in-frame clones, with some not included. This table holds approximately 190,000 clones, 81% found once. Input material: PBMCs. The receptor source for this set is a man aged 35-49 years in good health and CMV-seropositive. Both conserved end residues are part of each CDR3. The D gene is left open where the match is weak. Clone size is shown for a subset of rows, as once, few, many or a class of expanded clone.

cdr3_nt,cdr3_aa,v_call,j_call,clone_size,cdr3_length,d_call
TGTGCCAGCAGCTTAGCAGGGACTAGCGGGGAGGAGCAGTTCTTC,CASSLAGTSGEEQFF,TRBV7-9,TRBJ2-1,few,15,TRBD2
TGTGCCAGCAGAACCCCGGGCACCGGGGAGCTGTTTTTT,CASRTPGTGELFF,TRBV28,TRBJ2-2,once,13,.
TGTGCCAGCTCACCACCGGGACAGGGAGTCGAAAAACTGTTTTTT,CASSPPGQGVEKLFF,TRBV18,TRBJ1-4,.,15,TRBD1
TGCAGCGTTAAGACAGGGGCGAGCAATCAGCCCCAGCATTTT,CSVKTGASNQPQHF,TRBV29-1,TRBJ1-5,.,14,TRBD1
TGCGCCAGCAGCTCGGCGGGCAGGTCGGGAAACACCATATATTTT,CASSSAGRSGNTIYF,TRBV5-1,TRBJ1-3,.,15,.
TGTGCCAGCAGCTTATTGACAGGGAGGTACAATGAGCAGTTCTTC,CASSLLTGRYNEQFF,TRBV7-9,TRBJ2-1,.,15,.
TGTGCCAGCAGTTTATCCCTTGCTGATGTTAGCGGGAGAACGCCCCTCGATGAGCAGTTCTTC,CASSLSLADVSGRTPLDEQFF,TRBV28,TRBJ2-1,.,21,TRBD2
TGTGCCAGCATCCGGTTGAACACCGGGGAGCTGTTTTTT,CASIRLNTGELFF,TRBV7-9,TRBJ2-2,.,13,.
TGTGCCAGCAGCTTACGGGGCGGGGGCACAGATACGCAGTATTTT,CASSLRGGGTDTQYF,TRBV11-2,TRBJ2-3,.,15,.
TGTGCCAGCAGCACCGGGACAGAAGGCTACGAGCAGTACTTC,CASSTGTEGYEQYF,TRBV6-6,TRBJ2-7,.,14,TRBD1
TGCGCCAGCAGCCCCCGGGACACCATATCCGTACGGCGCGTCACTGAAGCTTTCTTT,CASSPRDTISVRRVTEAFF,TRBV5-1,TRBJ1-1,.,19,.
TGCGCCAGCAGCTGGTTAGCGGGGGGCAACAATGAGCAGTTCTTC,CASSWLAGGNNEQFF,TRBV5-1,TRBJ2-1,.,15,TRBD2
TGTGCCAGCACCATGAAGGAGCGGAATTACGAGCAGTACTTC,CASTMKERNYEQYF,TRBV5-8,TRBJ2-7,few,14,.
TGTGCCAGCAGCTTACAACAGGGGAACACTGAAGCTTTCTTT,CASSLQQGNTEAFF,TRBV11-2,TRBJ1-1,few,14,.
TGTGCCAGCAGCTTGGGGTCAGGGTGGGACGAGCAGTACTTC,CASSLGSGWDEQYF,TRBV11-3,TRBJ2-7,.,14,.
TGTGCCAGCAGAAACAGAGATAATTCACCCCTCCACTTT,CASRNRDNSPLHF,TRBV4-2,TRBJ1-6,.,13,.
TGCAGTGCAACGGACAACTACGAGCAGTACTTC,CSATDNYEQYF,TRBV20-1,TRBJ2-7,.,11,.
TGTGCCAGCAACCGACAGGGAACCTATAATTCACCCCTCCACTTT,CASNRQGTYNSPLHF,TRBV2,TRBJ1-6,.,15,TRBD1
TGCAGCGTGATACAGGGGGCTTTCACTGAAGCTTTCTTT,CSVIQGAFTEAFF,TRBV29-1,TRBJ1-1,.,13,TRBD1
TGTGCCACCTCCCAGGGGGGGACTAGCGACCCTAGCACAGATACGCAGTATTTT,CATSQGGTSDPSTDTQYF,TRBV19,TRBJ2-3,.,18,TRBD2
TGTGCCAGCAGCCAAGCAGGTACTAGGGAAAAACTGTTTTTT,CASSQAGTREKLFF,TRBV5-4,TRBJ1-4,.,14,.
TGTGCCAGCAGTTACTCGGGCTCCCCAAGCCCCTACGAGCAGTACTTC,CASSYSGSPSPYEQYF,TRBV6-5,TRBJ2-7,.,16,.
TGTGCCAGCAGAAGACGGGGAGGCGACCAAGAGACCCAGTACTTC,CASRRRGGDQETQYF,TRBV27,TRBJ2-5,once,15,.
TGTGCCAGCAGTGTCCCCCCGGGACTAGCGTATGAGCAGTTCTTC,CASSVPPGLAYEQFF,TRBV7-9,TRBJ2-1,.,15,TRBD2
TGTGCCAGCAGCCCCCGTGCGGGGCAGCAATACAATGAGCAGTTCTTC,CASSPRAGQQYNEQFF,TRBV11-2,TRBJ2-1,.,16,.
TGTGCCAGCAGCCCGGGACAGTCCATGTTGGAAGCAGACGAGCAGTACTTC,CASSPGQSMLEADEQYF,TRBV13,TRBJ2-7,.,17,TRBD1
TGCAGCGTACAACAGGGGGCGGTCGGGGAGCTGTTTTTT,CSVQQGAVGELFF,TRBV29-1,TRBJ2-2,.,13,TRBD1
TGTGCCAGCAGTTTTCCGACTAGCGGGTGCTACGAGCAGTACTTC,CASSFPTSGCYEQYF,TRBV27,TRBJ2-7,.,15,TRBD2
TGTGCCAGCAGCTCGACAGGGGCCGGGGAGCTGTTTTTT,CASSSTGAGELFF,TRBV7-8,TRBJ2-2,.,13,TRBD1